One and the same sample provided the 16 T cell receptor beta chains below, sequenced in a study of blood T cells in healthy people across ages. A J-beta primer mix and a sample-barcoded 5' primer were used in a second PCR of roughly 6 to 12 cycles. TCRdb called the 5' RACE reads again in MiXCR, with one record for every CDR3 protein. The sample has about 780,000 distinct CDR3 sequences, roughly 26% seen once. These data are also associated with another study on T cells of mothers and their children.

The sequenced sample was blood. The receptors come from a boy aged 5 to 17 in good health.

This clonotype came up a few times. The V call is TRBV15, the J call TRBJ1-5; D remains ambiguous. CDR1 is LNHNV, CDR2 YYDKDF, per germline (reference sequence). V shed 0 bases and J shed 2 bases, with 14 bases lying between them. The CDR3 has 17 amino acids. CDR3 DNA sequence: TGTGCCACCAGCAGAGATGGAGGAGAGAGGGGCAATCAGCCCCAGCATTTT. This codes for CATSRDGGERGNQPQHF.

The chain links TRBV5-1 to TRBJ2-7, with TRBD1 identical over 7 bases. The CDR3 is 17 amino acids. Germline V gives CDR1 SGHRS, CDR2 YFSETQ. J lost 0 bases, V lost 4 bases, and 13 bases had no gene match. The CDR3 DNA sequence: TGCGCCAGCAGCACCACCGGGACAGAAGTTAGCTCCTACGAGCAGTACTTC. It specifies CASSTTGTEVSSYEQYF.

The chain carries TRBV9 and TRBJ2-3, with TRBD1 matching 10 bases. This CDR3 is 17 amino acids long. The junction had 9 bases not matched to a gene; V was cut back by 0 bases and J by 5 bases. In germline, CDR1 is SGDLS, CDR2 YYNGEE. CDR3 coding DNA: TGTGCCAGCAGCGTAGCGGGGACAGGGGCCCTCCTAGATACGCAGTATTTT. Its protein is CASSVAGTGALLDTQYF.

This clonotype was picked up a small number of times. This chain links TRBV7-9 with TRBJ2-5, with D perhaps TRBD1 or TRBD2 (6 bases each). V lost 5 bases to trimming and J lost 4 bases, with 11 bases between them. The CDR3 loop spans 13 amino acids. CDR1 is SEHNR and CDR2 is FQNEAQ in the germline V gene (reference sequence). CDR3 nucleotides: TGTGCCAGCAGCACCAAGGGGGGAGAGACCCAGTACTTC. Amino acid sequence: CASSTKGGETQYF. Looking up the rest from reference TRBV7-9 and TRBJ2-5 gives the full variable domain: DTGVSQNPRHKITKRGQNVTFRCDPISEHNRLYWYRQTLGQGPEFLTYFQNEAQLEKSRLLSDRFSAERPKGSFSTLEIQRTEQGDSAMYLCASSTKGGETQYFGPGTRLLVL.

A few counts support this clonotype. The chain has TRBV30 and TRBJ2-5; D is possibly TRBD1 (5 bases). TRBJ2-7 matches the DNA end more closely, so the J call is doubtful. The CDR3 consists of 15 residues. Germline-derived CDR1 and CDR2 are GTSNPN and SVGIG (reference sequence). The CDR3 reads CAWSVWLKGVHEQYF. CDR3 bases: TGTGCCTGGAGTGTATGGCTAAAAGGGGTACACGAGCAGTACTTC.

The chain carries TRBV19 and TRBJ1-2, with a weak D call TRBD1 (6 bases). This CDR3 has 13 residues. Trimming stripped 7 bases from V and 4 bases from J, with 13 bases between. The V gene's germline CDR1 is LNHDA and CDR2 SQIVND (reference sequence). Here the CDR3 DNA reads TGTGCCAGTACCCGGACAGTCCTCTATGGCTACACCTTC. Translation gives CASTRTVLYGYTF. Full variable domain (missing parts from reference TRBV19 and TRBJ1-2): DGGITQSPKYLFRKEGQNVTLSCEQNLNHDAMYWYRQDPGQGLRLIYYSQIVNDFQKGDIAEGYSVSREKKESFPLTVTSAQKNPTAFYLCASTRTVLYGYTFGSGTRLTVV.

This clonotype showed up just a few times. This chain links TRBV3-1 with TRBJ2-5, with 7 bases matching TRBD2. This CDR3 has 14 residues. J lost 11 bases, V lost 2 bases, and 11 bases had no gene match. Looked up from germline, CDR1 is LGHDT and CDR2 is YNNKEL (reference sequence). For the CDR3, the DNA is TGTGCCAGCAGCCAACCAGGACTAGTCAGGGAGCAGTACTTC. It yields the protein CASSQPGLVREQYF.

This rearrangement joins TRBV29-1 to TRBJ2-3, with a weak D call TRBD2 (7 bases). The V gene's germline CDR1 is SQVTM and CDR2 ANQGSEA. Trimming pared 5 bases from V and 0 bases from J, leaving 12 bases between. This CDR3 is built from 14 residues. CDR3 sequence (DNA): TGCAGCGTTTCGGGGGGCAGGAGCACAGATACGCAGTATTTT. Amino acid sequence: CSVSGGRSTDTQYF.

The chain joins TRBV2 to TRBJ2-6, with a weak D call TRBD2 (6 bases). CDR3 length: 18 residues. Germline V gene data show CDR1 as SNHLY and CDR2 as FYNNEI. Trimming cost V 7 bases and J 1 base, with 20 bases left between them. The chain's CDR3 is CASTKGRTLSSGANVLTF. DNA of the CDR3: TGTGCCAGCACGAAGGGGAGGACCCTATCTTCTGGGGCCAACGTCCTGACTTTC.

This clonotype was seen a few times. The chain uses TRBV9 and TRBJ2-5; tentatively, D is TRBD1 (8 bases). The J call is doubtful: the DNA matches TRBJ2-7 better. The CDR3 has 14 residues. Germline CDR1 is SGDLS and CDR2 is YYNGEE. As DNA, the CDR3 is TGTGCCAGCAGCCCCACAGGGGGGGCCTACGAGCAGTACTTC. Its translation: CASSPTGGAYEQYF.

J is TRBJ2-3 and V is TRBV6-2 or TRBV6-3; D gene ambiguous. From germline, CDR1 is MNHEY and CDR2 SVGEGT. This CDR3 is built from 16 residues. V was pared by 0 bases and J by 4 bases, with 14 bases between. The CDR3 region is CASSYSAFLSPDTQYF. The CDR3, as DNA: TGTGCCAGCAGTTACTCCGCATTCCTTTCTCCAGATACGCAGTATTTT.

This clonotype has more than one count but fewer than ten. The chain employs TRBV6-5 and TRBJ1-5; TRBD1 matches 10 bases. Trimming removed 6 bases from V and 5 bases from J; junction bases left unmatched: 7. Germline V lookup: CDR1 MNHEY, CDR2 SVGAGI. The CDR3 runs to 15 residues. The CDR3 is CASSLTGGSDQPQHF. The DNA of the CDR3 is TGTGCCAGCAGCTTGACAGGGGGCTCGGATCAGCCCCAGCATTTT.

This clonotype has only a few counts. This rearrangement joins TRBV10-3 to TRBJ2-1; D could derive from TRBD1 or TRBD2 (7 bases each). The CDR3 runs 14 residues. The germline V gene has CDR1 ENHRY and CDR2 SYGVKD. With 7 bases removed from V and 5 bases from J, the gap between germline ends came to 15 bases. The CDR3 is CAITQGGSNNEQFF. In DNA, the CDR3 is TGTGCCATCACCCAGGGGGGGTCAAACAATGAGCAGTTCTTC.

The chain links TRBV6-5 to TRBJ2-5; 9 bases align to TRBD2. The J call is in doubt because the DNA end fits TRBJ2-1 better. Germline V gives CDR1 MNHEY, CDR2 SVGAGI. This CDR3 has 17 residues. CDR3 sequence reads: CASSYSGGGGLSNEQFF. The CDR3 DNA reads as TGTGCCAGCAGTTACTCAGGCGGGGGGGGCCTTAGCAATGAGCAGTTCTTC.

This clonotype was counted a few times. The chain is built from TRBV3-1 and TRBJ2-1, with TRBD2 matching over 8 bases. Trimming took 4 bases from V and 0 from J; bases not matched to a gene: 20. Germline V gene sequence: CDR1 LGHDT, CDR2 YNNKEL (reference sequence). CDR3 length equals 21 residues. The CDR3 loop reads CASSPGAVAGKTYSSYNEQFF. CDR3 in DNA: TGTGCCAGCAGCCCCGGGGCCGTAGCGGGGAAAACTTATAGCTCCTACAATGAGCAGTTCTTC.

The genes are TRBV28 and TRBJ1-3; 10 positions match TRBD1. The ends lost 5 bases at V and 4 bases at J; junction bases unmatched: 5. The germline V gene encodes CDR1 MDHEN and CDR2 SYDVKM. The CDR3 length is 15 residues. The CDR3 DNA sequence: TGTGCCAGCAGTAACGACAGGGGGCACGGAAACACCATATATTTT. Protein sequence: CASSNDRGHGNTIYF.